This T cell receptor (beta chain) originates from a study of CD8 T cells in Susac syndrome. The CDR3 is 14 amino acids. Trimming took 3 bases from V and 6 from J, leaving 12 bases between them. The authors reverse transcribed roughly 0.5 to 1 ug RNA with random hexamers. TCRdb recomputed calls from the immunoSEQ multiplex PCR reads with MiXCR, one row per CDR3 protein. The table records about 120,000 distinct CDR3 sequences, 92% of them present only once. The sequence was obtained from a human donor in good health. The rearrangement links TRBV12-3 or TRBV12-4 to TRBJ2-1, with no clear D. The material sequenced was CD8+ T cells from PBMCs. The CDR3 bases are TGTGCCAGCAGTTTGGCCCCTAGTGGCAATGAGCAGTTCTTC. It yields the protein CASSLAPSGNEQFF.